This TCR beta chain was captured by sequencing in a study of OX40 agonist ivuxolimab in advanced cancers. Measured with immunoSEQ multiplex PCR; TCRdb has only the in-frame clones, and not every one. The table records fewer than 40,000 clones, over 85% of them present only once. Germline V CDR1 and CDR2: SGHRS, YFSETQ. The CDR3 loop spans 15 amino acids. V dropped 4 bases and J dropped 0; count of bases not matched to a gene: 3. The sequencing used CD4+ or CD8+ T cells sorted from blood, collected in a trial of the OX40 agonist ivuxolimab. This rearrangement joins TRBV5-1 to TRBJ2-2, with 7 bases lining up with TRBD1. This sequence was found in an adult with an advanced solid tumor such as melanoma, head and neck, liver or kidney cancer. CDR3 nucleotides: TGCGCCAGCAGCGCAGGACAGGCGAACACCGGGGAGCTGTTTTTT. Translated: CASSAGQANTGELFF.